The clone carrying this T cell receptor beta chain has a handful of counts. This sample was included in a study of patients and donors after allogeneic stem cell transplantation. The CDR3 has 13 residues. In germline, CDR1 is MGHRA, CDR2 YSYEKL. Trimming stripped 1 base from V and 6 bases from J, with 9 bases between. TCRdb processed the RT-PCR reads anew with MiXCR; each CDR3 protein has one entry. In the table there are some 87,000 distinct CDR3 sequences, around 48% of which are singletons. The sequence was obtained from a human donor who was either an allogeneic HSCT recipient or a stem cell or donor lymphocyte infusion donor (not recorded which). It is not recorded whose cells these are; they may come from a transplant donor. Sequencing input: blood, either unsorted or a sorted T cell fraction (not recorded which). V and J are TRBV4-1 and TRBJ1-1; no definite D call. DNA for the CDR3: TGCGCCAGCAGCCAAGGGAAAGGCCCTGAAGCTTTCTTT. Residues: CASSQGKGPEAFF.